One sample yielded the 18 T cell receptor beta chains listed below, sequenced in a study of blood T cells in healthy people across ages. The use of a sample-barcoded 5' primer and a J-beta primer mix characterized a second PCR of roughly 6 to 11 cycles. In TCRdb, the 5' RACE reads were re-called with MiXCR into one record per CDR3 protein. The repertoire includes hundreds of thousands of distinct CDR3 sequences, under 45% of them detected once, and about a fifth sits in the top ten. The sample taken for sequencing was blood. The receptor source for this set is a man in his sixties in good health.

V and J are TRBV7-2 and TRBJ2-3; TRBD1 or TRBD2 may be the D gene (6 bases each). This CDR3 is built from 15 residues. V lost 5 bases to trimming and J lost 3 bases, with 15 bases between them. Germline CDR1 SGHTA, CDR2 FQGNSA. The CDR3 reads CASSLTRGPTDTQYF. The CDR3 DNA follows: TGTGCCAGCAGCCTCACCCGGGGGCCTACAGATACGCAGTATTTT.

V usage is TRBV14 and J usage is TRBJ2-1; 9 bases fit TRBD1. Trimming cost V 4 bases and J 5 bases; bases outside gene matches: 9. The germline V gene encodes CDR1 SGHDN and CDR2 FVKESK. This CDR3 comprises 16 residues. In DNA, the CDR3 is TGTGCCAGCAGCCGCCTAGGACAGGGGCCACACAATGAGCAGTTCTTC. This gives the protein CASSRLGQGPHNEQFF.

The rearrangement joins TRBV13 to TRBJ2-5; TRBD2 is a possible D gene (6 bases). Between the trimmed V and J ends, which lost 5 bases and 1 base, there was a span of 14 bases. This CDR3 is 15 amino acids long. Germline loops: CDR1 PRHDT, CDR2 FYEKMQ (reference sequence). The CDR3 DNA reads as TGTGCCAGCAGCGTGGAGCGGGTCCCCCAAGAGACCCAGTACTTC. Its protein is CASSVERVPQETQYF.

The sample holds a few counts of this clonotype. The chain links TRBV20-1 to TRBJ1-5; the match to TRBD1 covers 9 bases. The CDR3 sequence is 13 residues long. The germline V gene encodes CDR1 DFQATT and CDR2 SNEGSKA (reference sequence). V lost 7 bases to trimming and J lost 1 base; unmatched junction nucleotides: 2. Here the CDR3 DNA reads TGCAGTGGACAGGGGGACAGCAATCAGCCCCAGCATTTT. Protein sequence: CSGQGDSNQPQHF.

V usage is TRBV21-1 and J usage is TRBJ2-7; TRBD2, the table's D call, lacks a check against the DNA. TRBV21-1 is a pseudogene locus. This CDR3 comprises 13 residues. CDR3 residues: CASSNGRAYEQYF. CDR3 nucleotide sequence: TGTGCCAGCAGCAACGGCAGGGCCTACGAGCAGTACTTC.

The chain couples TRBV10-3 to TRBJ2-1, with 13 nucleotides matching TRBD2. From germline, CDR1 is ENHRY and CDR2 SYGVKD. The CDR3 has 17 amino acids. Trimming removed 2 bases from V and 5 bases from J; junction bases left unmatched: 6. The CDR3 sequence: CAISEIRTSGGNNEQFF. As DNA, the CDR3 is TGTGCCATCAGTGAGATCCGGACTAGCGGGGGTAACAATGAGCAGTTCTTC.

This clonotype has just a few counts. The genes are TRBV7-2 and TRBJ2-7; the D gene could be TRBD1 or TRBD2 (7 bases each). Germline-derived CDR1 and CDR2 are SGHTA and FQGNSA. V was pared by 7 bases and J by 5 bases, with 15 bases between. The CDR3 extends over 13 amino acids. The CDR3 DNA reads as TGTGCCAGCACCCCCAGGGGGGGGGACGAGCAGTACTTC. Residues: CASTPRGGDEQYF.

The chain couples TRBV7-2 to TRBJ2-4; 10 nucleotides align to TRBD1. The end of the DNA aligns better with TRBJ2-7, so the J call may be wrong. In germline, CDR1 is SGHTA, CDR2 FQGNSA. The CDR3 consists of 14 residues. DNA for the CDR3: TGTGCCAGCAGCCGAGACAGGGGGCCTAACGAGCAGTACTTC. This gives the protein CASSRDRGPNEQYF.

This clonotype was seen a few times. The chain couples TRBV6-5 to TRBJ1-1; unclear D gene. The CDR3 runs 18 residues. Germline CDR1 MNHEY, CDR2 SVGAGI. The V gene lost 4 bases and the J gene lost 0 bases, with 21 bases spanning the gap. The chain's CDR3 is CASSSRTPQNGMNTEAFF. The CDR3 DNA reads as TGTGCCAGCAGTTCCCGGACTCCCCAAAACGGGATGAACACTGAAGCTTTCTTT.

This chain links TRBV6-2 or TRBV6-3 with TRBJ2-1, with D perhaps matching TRBD1 (6 bases). Trimming removed 6 bases at V and 6 bases at J, with 12 bases between. The CDR3 is 13 residues long. Per the germline V gene, CDR1 is MNHEY and CDR2 is SVGEGT. The CDR3, as DNA: TGTGCCAGCAGGACGACAGGCCTCAATGAGCAGTTCTTC. Translated: CASRTTGLNEQFF.

The rearrangement links TRBV27 to TRBJ2-4; 8 bases match TRBD1. Near its end, the DNA agrees better with TRBJ2-7, so the J call may be wrong. The CDR3 has 16 amino acids. Germline loops: CDR1 MNHEY, CDR2 SMNVEV (reference sequence). CDR3 bases: TGTGCCAGCAGTTTATTTGGGGGCCAGGGGGCATACGAGCAGTACTTC. It yields the protein CASSLFGGQGAYEQYF.

This chain links TRBV9 with TRBJ1-2; 9 nucleotides agree with TRBD1. The ends lost 4 bases at V and 6 bases at J; junction bases unmatched: 16. Germline V gene sequence: CDR1 SGDLS, CDR2 YYNGEE. The CDR3 spans 17 residues. CDR3 region: CASSPRTGDRTLDGYTF. CDR3 nucleotides: TGTGCCAGCAGCCCGCGGACAGGGGACAGGACGTTGGATGGCTACACCTTC.

The CDR3 region has the DNA TGTGCCAGCAGCTTAAGGGACACCCGCTACGAGCAGTACTTC. This encodes CASSLRDTRYEQYF. The chain uses TRBV7-2 and TRBJ2-7; TRBD1 might be the D (6 bases). This CDR3 region has 14 residues. Deletions cut 2 bases from V and 3 bases from J, with 11 bases between. Germline CDR1 is SGHTA and CDR2 is FQGNSA.

This clonotype was observed a few times. V gene TRBV24-1 combines with J gene TRBJ1-2; no clear D. CDR3 length: 12 residues. V was cut by 10 bases and J by 4 bases, with 12 bases left in between. Germline V gives CDR1 KGHDR, CDR2 SFDVKD. CDR3 region: CATRVDGYGYTF. DNA of the CDR3: TGTGCCACAAGAGTGGACGGCTATGGCTACACCTTC.

This clonotype turned up a few times. V gene TRBV19 combines with J gene TRBJ1-6, with D perhaps TRBD1 (5 bases). The length of the CDR3 is 14 residues. Between the trimmed V and J ends, which lost 7 bases and 7 bases, there was a span of 14 bases. CDR1 LNHDA and CDR2 SQIVND come from the germline V gene (reference sequence). This CDR3 reads CASKRQGRNSPLHF. The CDR3 DNA reads TGTGCCAGTAAGAGGCAGGGACGGAATTCACCCCTCCACTTT.

The chain has TRBV6-6 and TRBJ2-1; TRBD1 agrees at 7 bases. Per germline, CDR1 MNHNY and CDR2 SVGAGI (reference sequence). The J segment lost 6 bases and the V segment lost 0 bases, leaving 5 bases of the junction unmatched. CDR3 length: 15 amino acids. In DNA form, the CDR3 reads TGTGCCAGCAGTTACTCCGACAGGGACCCCAATGAGCAGTTCTTC. The encoded protein is CASSYSDRDPNEQFF.

In its sample, this clonotype was seen a few times. This rearrangement joins TRBV18 to TRBJ1-1, with unresolved D. V lost 2 bases to trimming and J lost 3 bases, with 10 bases between them. The CDR3 has 14 residues. CDR1 is KGHSH, CDR2 LQKENI, per germline. CDR3 bases: TGTGCCAGCTCACCAAGCCTGGCAGACACTGAAGCTTTCTTT. The encoded protein is CASSPSLADTEAFF. The variable domain in full, completed from reference TRBV18 and TRBJ1-1, reads NAGVMQNPRHLVRRRGQEARLRCSPMKGHSHVYWYRQLPEEGLKFMVYLQKENIIDESGMPKERFSAEFPKEGPSILRIQQVVRGDSAAYFCASSPSLADTEAFFGQGTRLTVV.

This clonotype was seen a handful of times. The chain recombines TRBV7-2 with TRBJ2-1; 10 bases line up with TRBD2. The CDR3 runs 15 residues. Germline V CDR1 and CDR2: SGHTA, FQGNSA. V lost 2 bases to trimming and J lost 6 bases; unmatched junction nucleotides: 4. CDR3 in DNA: TGTGCCAGCAGCTTAAAGCGGGGGGGTGGCAATGAGCAGTTCTTC. This sequence encodes CASSLKRGGGNEQFF.